The present entry profiles one T cell receptor (beta chain) with its context. No antigen is known for it. Sequence at one end of the junction differs from germline and may be a read error. This sample is drawn from a study of blood T cells in healthy people across ages. Notes on the study in general: For the donors, CMV status was unknown and possibly confounded expanded clonotype changes.

Germline loops: CDR1 SGHAT, CDR2 FQNNGV. The CDR3 has 16 residues. The authors ran a second PCR of about 7 to 12 cycles using a sample-barcoded 5' primer and a J-beta primer mix. One entry per CDR3 protein results from TCRdb running MiXCR on the 5' RACE reads. The table has around 1,100,000 distinct CDR3 sequences, 30% to 40% seen once. The rearrangement joins TRBV11-2 to TRBJ2-1, with 7 bases identical to TRBD1. The sequence was collected from a man in his late teens or twenties in good health. The specimen sequenced was blood. Written as DNA, the CDR3 is TGTGTCAGCAGCGCCTACAGGGGCATATCTGTCAATGAGCAGTTCTTC. It encodes CVSSAYRGISVNEQFF. The variable domain in full, with the rest retrieved from reference TRBV11-2 and TRBJ2-1, is EAGVAQSPRYKIIEKRQSVAFWCNPISGHATLYWYQQILGQGPKLLIQFQNNGVVDDSQLPKDRFSAERLKGVDSTLKIQPAKLEDSAVYLCVSSAYRGISVNEQFFGPGTRLTVL.